Listed below are T cell receptor beta chains from one sample, sequenced in a study of blood T cell repertoires in COVID-19. Sequencing was performed with immunoSEQ multiplex PCR; in TCRdb, only in-frame clones are kept and a portion is missing. The table includes about 400,000 clones, approximately 85% detected once. Sequencing was carried out using PBMCs or T cells enriched from blood (not recorded which). The receptors originated from a middle-aged woman with acute COVID-19. Each CDR3 is given with its conserved first and last residue. Fields, in order: clone size, D gene, J gene, V gene, CDR3 DNA, CDR3 protein. A D gene is named only where the DNA matches it firmly. Not every row has a clone size; where given, it reads once, few, many or a size class.

clone size: NA; D gene: NA; J gene: TRBJ2-5; V gene: TRBV9; CDR3 DNA: TGTGCCAGCAGCGTAACGAGCGTTCAAGAGACCCAGTACTTC; CDR3 protein: CASSVTSVQETQYF
clone size: NA; D gene: NA; J gene: TRBJ1-3; V gene: TRBV5-1; CDR3 DNA: TGCGCCAGCAGCCTGGACAGTTCCCAGCAAACCATATATTTT; CDR3 protein: CASSLDSSQQTIYF
clone size: once; D gene: NA; J gene: TRBJ2-4; V gene: TRBV27; CDR3 DNA: TGTGCCAGCAGCCCAGGGACTTTTGGCATTCAGTACTTC; CDR3 protein: CASSPGTFGIQYF
clone size: NA; D gene: NA; J gene: TRBJ1-4; V gene: TRBV7-6; CDR3 DNA: TGTGCCAGCAGCTTAGCCCCCAGGGGAGGGGAAAAACTGTTTTTT; CDR3 protein: CASSLAPRGGEKLFF
clone size: once; D gene: NA; J gene: TRBJ1-6; V gene: TRBV18; CDR3 DNA: TGTGCCAGCTCACCAGGGGCAACCCTCCACTTT; CDR3 protein: CASSPGATLHF
clone size: NA; D gene: NA; J gene: TRBJ1-1; V gene: TRBV6-6; CDR3 DNA: TGTGCCAGCAGAAGCCTACAGGGTGACACTGAAGCTTTCTTT; CDR3 protein: CASRSLQGDTEAFF
clone size: NA; D gene: NA; J gene: TRBJ2-7; V gene: TRBV19; CDR3 DNA: TGTGCCAGTAGTATTGGTCGGAGCTCCTACGAGCAGTACTTC; CDR3 protein: CASSIGRSSYEQYF
clone size: NA; D gene: TRBD2; J gene: TRBJ2-5; V gene: TRBV4-1; CDR3 DNA: TGCGCCAGCAGCCAAGATTGGCTAGCGGGGGGGGAGACCCAGTACTTC; CDR3 protein: CASSQDWLAGGETQYF
clone size: NA; D gene: TRBD2; J gene: TRBJ2-5; V gene: TRBV4-2; CDR3 DNA: TGTGCCAGCAGCCAATTACTAGCGGGGGGCCAAGAGACCCAGTACTTC; CDR3 protein: CASSQLLAGGQETQYF
clone size: NA; D gene: NA; J gene: TRBJ1-1; V gene: TRBV18; CDR3 DNA: TGTGCCAGCTCACCTCCTTTGACAGTGAACACTGAAGCTTTCTTT; CDR3 protein: CASSPPLTVNTEAFF
clone size: NA; D gene: NA; J gene: TRBJ1-5; V gene: TRBV6-5; CDR3 DNA: TGTGCCAGCAGGTCTACAGGGATCGGAAATCAGCCCCAGCATTTT; CDR3 protein: CASRSTGIGNQPQHF
clone size: NA; D gene: NA; J gene: TRBJ1-1; V gene: TRBV2; CDR3 DNA: TGTGCCAGCAGTCAAAACACTGAAGCTTTCTTT; CDR3 protein: CASSQNTEAFF
clone size: few; D gene: TRBD1; J gene: TRBJ1-1; V gene: TRBV7-8; CDR3 DNA: TGTGCCAGCAGCCTAGGACAGGGGACGGGTCGGGCTTTCTTT; CDR3 protein: CASSLGQGTGRAFF
clone size: NA; D gene: TRBD2; J gene: TRBJ2-7; V gene: TRBV5-1; CDR3 DNA: TGCGCCAGCAGCCCGGTGGCGGGGGGGTACGAGCAGTACTTC; CDR3 protein: CASSPVAGGYEQYF
clone size: once; D gene: NA; J gene: TRBJ2-3; V gene: TRBV29-1; CDR3 DNA: TGCAGCGTTGAAGGGCGGAGACCTAGCACAGATACGCAGTATTTT; CDR3 protein: CSVEGRRPSTDTQYF
clone size: NA; D gene: NA; J gene: TRBJ1-2; V gene: TRBV10-3; CDR3 DNA: TGTGCCATCAGTGACATCTATGGCTACACCTTC; CDR3 protein: CAISDIYGYTF
clone size: NA; D gene: TRBD1; J gene: TRBJ1-5; V gene: TRBV2; CDR3 DNA: TGTGCCAGCAGCCGTGATGGACAGGGGGCAGGCCAGCCCCAGCATTTT; CDR3 protein: CASSRDGQGAGQPQHF
clone size: NA; D gene: TRBD1; J gene: TRBJ1-2; V gene: TRBV12-3/TRBV12-4; CDR3 DNA: TGTGCCAGCATGAACAGGGGCTTCTATGGCTACACCTTC; CDR3 protein: CASMNRGFYGYTF
clone size: few; D gene: TRBD1; J gene: TRBJ1-4; V gene: TRBV10-3; CDR3 DNA: TGTGCCATCAGTGAGGGCCTCAGGGGGCAAGGTGAAAAACTGTTTTTT; CDR3 protein: CAISEGLRGQGEKLFF
clone size: NA; D gene: NA; J gene: TRBJ1-3; V gene: TRBV6-5; CDR3 DNA: TGTGCCAGCAGTTACCGGAGACAGGACGCTGGAAACACCATATATTTT; CDR3 protein: CASSYRRQDAGNTIYF
clone size: NA; D gene: NA; J gene: TRBJ2-7; V gene: TRBV4-1; CDR3 DNA: TGCGCCAGCAGCCAAGGGATAGCGACCTACGAGCAGTACTTC; CDR3 protein: CASSQGIATYEQYF
clone size: NA; D gene: TRBD1; J gene: TRBJ1-5; V gene: TRBV29-1; CDR3 DNA: TGCAGCGTAGGGACAGGGAACAATCAGCCCCAGCATTTT; CDR3 protein: CSVGTGNNQPQHF
clone size: NA; D gene: TRBD1; J gene: TRBJ2-2; V gene: TRBV12-3/TRBV12-4; CDR3 DNA: TGTGCCGGAGCGACAGGGGCCACCGGGGAGCTGTTTTTT; CDR3 protein: CAGATGATGELFF
clone size: NA; D gene: NA; J gene: TRBJ2-7; V gene: TRBV2; CDR3 DNA: TGTGCCATGCGACAGGATCTAGGCGAGCAGTACTTC; CDR3 protein: CAMRQDLGEQYF
clone size: NA; D gene: NA; J gene: TRBJ1-2; V gene: TRBV10-3; CDR3 DNA: TGTGCCATCAGCGACAGGTCCTGGGCAGGCTACACCTTC; CDR3 protein: CAISDRSWAGYTF
clone size: NA; D gene: NA; J gene: TRBJ1-4; V gene: TRBV5-1; CDR3 DNA: TGCGCCAGCAGCTTGGCGCAGGGCGCTAATGAAAAACTGTTTTTT; CDR3 protein: CASSLAQGANEKLFF
clone size: NA; D gene: NA; J gene: TRBJ1-1; V gene: TRBV7-9; CDR3 DNA: TGTGCCAGCAGCTTACTTCGGGTAAACACTGAAGCTTTCTTT; CDR3 protein: CASSLLRVNTEAFF
clone size: NA; D gene: TRBD1; J gene: TRBJ1-1; V gene: TRBV6-5; CDR3 DNA: TGTGCCAGCAGTAGACAGGGTCCGAACACTGAAGCTTTCTTT; CDR3 protein: CASSRQGPNTEAFF
clone size: NA; D gene: NA; J gene: TRBJ1-5; V gene: TRBV4-1; CDR3 DNA: TGCGCCAGCAGCAATATGAATCAGCCCCAGCATTTT; CDR3 protein: CASSNMNQPQHF
clone size: NA; D gene: NA; J gene: TRBJ1-4; V gene: TRBV6-1; CDR3 DNA: TGTGCCAGCAGTGATTCGGCCCAGGGAAAACTGTTTTTT; CDR3 protein: CASSDSAQGKLFF
clone size: NA; D gene: TRBD1; J gene: TRBJ1-2; V gene: TRBV7-9; CDR3 DNA: TGTGCCAGCAGCTTCCAGGGGGCGATCTCCCCCGGCTACACCTTC; CDR3 protein: CASSFQGAISPGYTF
clone size: NA; D gene: TRBD1; J gene: TRBJ2-7; V gene: TRBV5-1; CDR3 DNA: TGCGCCAGCAGCTTGGCGCCGACAGGGCCTACCTACGAGCAGTACTTC; CDR3 protein: CASSLAPTGPTYEQYF
clone size: once; D gene: NA; J gene: TRBJ1-5; V gene: TRBV6-2/TRBV6-3; CDR3 DNA: TGTGCCAGCAGTTACGAGGCTACAAGCAGAGGCAATCAGCCCCAGCATTTT; CDR3 protein: CASSYEATSRGNQPQHF
clone size: NA; D gene: NA; J gene: TRBJ2-7; V gene: TRBV11-2; CDR3 DNA: TGTGCCAGCAGCTTAGAGACCGGGGGTTACTACGAGCAGTACTTC; CDR3 protein: CASSLETGGYYEQYF
clone size: NA; D gene: NA; J gene: TRBJ1-2; V gene: TRBV24-1; CDR3 DNA: TGTGCCACCAGTGATTTGACAGGGCGCGGCTACACCTTC; CDR3 protein: CATSDLTGRGYTF
clone size: NA; D gene: TRBD1; J gene: TRBJ1-6; V gene: TRBV7-9; CDR3 DNA: TGTGCCAGCAGCTCGACAGGGGAACATTCACCCCTCCACTTT; CDR3 protein: CASSSTGEHSPLHF
clone size: NA; D gene: NA; J gene: TRBJ2-4; V gene: TRBV2; CDR3 DNA: TGTGCCAGCAGTGAAGCGCTTCGGACATCAGCAAAAAACATTCAGTACTTC; CDR3 protein: CASSEALRTSAKNIQYF
clone size: NA; D gene: NA; J gene: TRBJ2-2; V gene: TRBV27; CDR3 DNA: TGTGCCACCTCAATTTCCGGGACACAAAACACCGGGGAGCTGTTTTTT; CDR3 protein: CATSISGTQNTGELFF
clone size: once; D gene: TRBD2; J gene: TRBJ2-7; V gene: TRBV28; CDR3 DNA: TGTGCCAGCAACGGGGGACTACTCTACGAGCAGTACTTC; CDR3 protein: CASNGGLLYEQYF
clone size: NA; D gene: TRBD1; J gene: TRBJ1-2; V gene: TRBV6-5; CDR3 DNA: TGTGCCAGCAGGTCACAGGGGAAGGGTGGCTACACCTTC; CDR3 protein: CASRSQGKGGYTF
clone size: few; D gene: NA; J gene: TRBJ1-1; V gene: TRBV5-1; CDR3 DNA: TGCGCCAGCAGGCGGGGGACGGTGGGCACTGAAGCTTTCTTT; CDR3 protein: CASRRGTVGTEAFF
clone size: NA; D gene: NA; J gene: TRBJ1-6; V gene: TRBV2; CDR3 DNA: TGTGCCAGCAGCCATGCGAATTCACCCCTCCACTTT; CDR3 protein: CASSHANSPLHF
clone size: NA; D gene: TRBD1; J gene: TRBJ1-1; V gene: TRBV27; CDR3 DNA: TGTGCCAGCAGTTTACGACAGGGCGGGACTGAAGCTTTCTTT; CDR3 protein: CASSLRQGGTEAFF
clone size: NA; D gene: NA; J gene: TRBJ2-7; V gene: TRBV12-5; CDR3 DNA: TGTGCTAGTGGTTTGGTACAGGGAGGGGGGCCACACTTCGAGCAGTACTTC; CDR3 protein: CASGLVQGGGPHFEQYF
clone size: NA; D gene: NA; J gene: TRBJ1-1; V gene: TRBV7-2; CDR3 DNA: TGTGCCAGCAGTTCCTTCTCGAGCACTGAAGCTTTCTTT; CDR3 protein: CASSSFSSTEAFF
clone size: NA; D gene: TRBD1; J gene: TRBJ1-4; V gene: TRBV7-9; CDR3 DNA: TGTGCCAGCAGCTTAGGGGACAGCTATGAAAAACTGTTTTTT; CDR3 protein: CASSLGDSYEKLFF
clone size: NA; D gene: NA; J gene: TRBJ2-7; V gene: TRBV29-1; CDR3 DNA: TGCAGCGTTACAGGGCCTAGCTCCTACGAGCAGTACTTC; CDR3 protein: CSVTGPSSYEQYF
clone size: NA; D gene: TRBD1; J gene: TRBJ1-5; V gene: TRBV4-1; CDR3 DNA: TGCGCCAGCAGCCAATCAAAGGGGGCTGGTCAGCCCCAGCATTTT; CDR3 protein: CASSQSKGAGQPQHF
clone size: NA; D gene: TRBD1; J gene: TRBJ1-4; V gene: TRBV10-3; CDR3 DNA: TGTGCCATCAGCAGGGGGCCTGGGGAAAAACTGTTTTTT; CDR3 protein: CAISRGPGEKLFF
clone size: NA; D gene: NA; J gene: TRBJ2-7; V gene: TRBV19; CDR3 DNA: TGTGCCAGTAGTAAAACAGGGTTTGGTTACGAGCAGTACTTC; CDR3 protein: CASSKTGFGYEQYF
clone size: once; D gene: TRBD1; J gene: TRBJ2-1; V gene: TRBV11-2; CDR3 DNA: TGTGCCAGCATCCTATGGCAGGGGGCACACAATGAGCAGTTCTTC; CDR3 protein: CASILWQGAHNEQFF
clone size: few; D gene: NA; J gene: TRBJ1-6; V gene: TRBV11-2; CDR3 DNA: TGTGCCAGCAGCTCAGGACAATCAATTTCACCCCTCCACTTT; CDR3 protein: CASSSGQSISPLHF
clone size: NA; D gene: TRBD1; J gene: TRBJ2-7; V gene: TRBV24-1; CDR3 DNA: TGTGCCACCAGTTTATTCCGGACAGGCGGGTGCGAGCAGTACTTC; CDR3 protein: CATSLFRTGGCEQYF
clone size: few; D gene: TRBD2; J gene: TRBJ2-3; V gene: TRBV5-4; CDR3 DNA: TGTGCCAGCAGCTTGTCTAGCGGGGGGACAGATACGCAGTATTTT; CDR3 protein: CASSLSSGGTDTQYF
clone size: once; D gene: NA; J gene: TRBJ1-1; V gene: TRBV5-1; CDR3 DNA: TGCGCCAGCAGCTTGAAGGACAGGAACACTGAAGCTTTCTTT; CDR3 protein: CASSLKDRNTEAFF